The rows below give T cell receptor beta chains drawn from one sample of a study of spatial heterogeneity in lung cancer. Via MiXCR, TCRdb re-called the 5' RACE reads, giving one row per CDR3 protein. The data show roughly 3,100 distinct CDR3 sequences, over 8.5% seen once. Sequenced material: lung tumor tissue, taken at surgery. These TCRs come from a male donor with early-stage non-small cell lung cancer. CDR3s include the opening cysteine and the closing phenylalanine or tryptophan. The order of the fields is clone size, D gene, CDR3 length, V gene, J gene, CDR3 protein, CDR3 DNA. The D gene is left open where the match is weak. Part of the rows lack a size; the others show once, few, many or a class for expanded clones.

>medium-sized|NA|14|TRBV30|TRBJ1-2
CAAGPGSSNYGYTF
TGTGCCGCCGGTCCTGGCAGTTCTAACTATGGCTACACCTTC
>medium-sized|TRBD1|16|TRBV4-1|TRBJ1-6
CASSLNRGQVVSPLHF
TGCGCCAGCAGCCTTAACAGGGGGCAAGTCGTTTCACCCCTCCACTTT
>many|NA|15|TRBV3-1|TRBJ2-7
CASSQVGSASYEQYF
TGTGCCAGCAGCCAAGTGGGCTCGGCCTCCTACGAGCAGTACTTC
>once|NA|14|TRBV19|TRBJ2-7
CASSIALNGHEQYF
TGTGCCAGTAGTATTGCCCTTAACGGCCACGAGCAGTACTTC
>medium-sized|NA|16|TRBV7-6|TRBJ1-3
CASSLHEEPPGNTIYF
TGTGCCAGCAGCTTACACGAGGAGCCCCCTGGAAACACCATATATTTT
>once|NA|11|TRBV19|TRBJ2-5
CASSMGETLYF
TGTGCCAGTAGTATGGGAGAGACCCTGTACTTC
>many|NA|17|TRBV7-6|TRBJ2-7
CASSLVPAAGGWVEQYF
TGTGCCAGCAGCTTAGTCCCCGCGGCGGGCGGATGGGTCGAGCAGTACTTC
>many|NA|14|TRBV6-5|TRBJ1-1
CASSYYGLNTEAFF
TGTGCCAGCAGTTACTACGGATTGAACACTGAAGCTTTCTTT
>many|NA|14|TRBV7-2|TRBJ2-1
CASSPYPGANEQFF
TGTGCCAGCAGCCCCTACCCAGGGGCCAATGAGCAGTTCTTC
>medium-sized|NA|13|TRBV20-1|TRBJ1-6
CSARADYNSPLHF
TGCAGTGCTAGAGCAGACTATAATTCACCCCTCCACTTT
>NA|NA|18|TRBV10-3|TRBJ2-5
CAISETREGVGGQETQYF
TGTGCCATCAGTGAGACCCGCGAGGGGGTCGGGGGACAAGAGACCCAGTACTTC
>many|TRBD2|17|TRBV7-7|TRBJ2-2
CASSSRSGRAGTGELFF
TGTGCCAGCAGCTCACGCAGCGGGAGGGCCGGAACCGGGGAGCTGTTTTTT
>large|NA|15|TRBV13|TRBJ1-1
CASSFLGRMNTEAFF
TGTGCCAGCAGCTTCTTGGGGCGGATGAACACTGAAGCTTTCTTT
>many|NA|11|TRBV29-1|TRBJ1-1
CSGTENTEAFF
TGCTCCGGGACGGAGAACACTGAAGCTTTCTTT
>medium-sized|TRBD1|14|TRBV7-2|TRBJ2-7
CASGRTGSAVEQYF
TGTGCCAGCGGACGGACAGGGTCGGCGGTGGAGCAGTACTTC
>medium-sized|NA|12|TRBV28|TRBJ1-5
CASSLPRGPQHF
TGTGCCAGCAGTCTCCCCCGAGGGCCCCAGCATTTT
>medium-sized|NA|15|TRBV6-5|TRBJ1-6
CASSAGTDRQSPLHF
TGTGCCAGCAGTGCAGGGACGGATAGACAATCACCCCTCCACTTT
>many|NA|14|TRBV24-1|TRBJ2-7
CATSDRQGSYEQYF
TGTGCCACCAGTGATAGGCAGGGGTCCTACGAGCAGTACTTC
>medium-sized|NA|15|TRBV5-1|TRBJ1-1
CASSLSAGDNTEAFF
TGCGCCAGCAGCTTGTCGGCAGGGGACAACACTGAAGCTTTCTTT
>many|TRBD1|15|TRBV24-1|TRBJ2-3
CATSGGTGGTDTQYF
TGTGCCACCAGTGGCGGGACAGGGGGCACAGATACGCAGTATTTT
>many|TRBD2|14|TRBV7-8|TRBJ2-7
CASSPRTGGNEQYF
TGTGCCAGCAGCCCTAGAACGGGGGGTAACGAGCAGTACTTC
>medium-sized|NA|16|TRBV4-1|TRBJ1-5
CASSQAAGLQIQPQHF
TGCGCCAGCAGCCAAGCCGCGGGACTCCAAATCCAGCCCCAGCATTTT
>many|NA|15|TRBV6-6|TRBJ2-5
CASSYGTTRGETQYF
TGTGCCAGCAGTTACGGGACCACACGGGGGGAGACCCAGTACTTC
>NA|NA|16|TRBV7-2|TRBJ1-1
CASSSELGRSNTEAFF
TGTGCCAGCAGCTCCGAATTAGGGAGGTCCAACACTGAAGCTTTCTTT
>many|TRBD1|14|TRBV7-2|TRBJ1-4
CASSPDRGDEKLFF
TGTGCCAGCAGCCCGGACAGGGGTGATGAAAAACTGTTTTTT